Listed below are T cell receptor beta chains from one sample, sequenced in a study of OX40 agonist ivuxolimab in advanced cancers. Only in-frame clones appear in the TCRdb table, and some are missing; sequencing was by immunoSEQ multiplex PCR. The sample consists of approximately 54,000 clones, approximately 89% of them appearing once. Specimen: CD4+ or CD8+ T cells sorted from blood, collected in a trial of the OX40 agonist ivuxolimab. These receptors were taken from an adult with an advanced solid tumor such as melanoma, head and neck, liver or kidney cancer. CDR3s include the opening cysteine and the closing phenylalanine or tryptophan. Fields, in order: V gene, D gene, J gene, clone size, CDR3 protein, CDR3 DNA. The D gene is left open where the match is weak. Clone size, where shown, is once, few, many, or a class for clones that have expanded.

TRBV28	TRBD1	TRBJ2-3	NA	CASSLRGQGSAYTQITDTQYF	TGTGCCAGCAGTTTAAGGGGACAGGGGTCCGCTTACACTCAAATCACAGATACGCAGTATTTT
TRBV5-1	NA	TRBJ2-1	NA	CASSLATNDNEQFF	TGCGCCAGCAGCTTGGCCACCAACGACAATGAGCAGTTCTTC
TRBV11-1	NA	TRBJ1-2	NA	CASSSRDDGYGYTF	TGTGCCAGCAGCTCTCGGGACGATGGCTATGGCTACACCTTC
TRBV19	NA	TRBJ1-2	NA	CASSGVQGQYYGYTF	TGTGCCAGTAGTGGGGTGCAGGGGCAATACTATGGCTACACCTTC
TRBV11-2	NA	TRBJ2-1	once	CASSLVVGENEQFF	TGTGCCAGCAGCTTAGTGGTGGGAGAAAATGAGCAGTTCTTC
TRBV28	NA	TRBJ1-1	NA	CASSLSSRLNTEAFF	TGTGCCAGCAGTTTATCGTCTCGGTTGAACACTGAAGCTTTCTTT
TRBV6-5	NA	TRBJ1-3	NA	CASSKTETGNTIYF	TGTGCCAGCAGCAAGACAGAGACTGGAAACACCATATATTTT
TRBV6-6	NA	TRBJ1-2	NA	CASSFTTENYGYTF	TGTGCCAGCAGTTTCACGACGGAAAACTATGGCTACACCTTC
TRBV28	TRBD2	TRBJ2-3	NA	CASTPHSPAEREGPDTQYF	TGTGCCAGCACACCCCATTCCCCAGCGGAGCGGGAGGGCCCAGATACGCAGTATTTT
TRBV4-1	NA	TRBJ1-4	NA	CASSQPVTTNEKLFF	TGCGCCAGCAGCCAACCCGTTACAACTAATGAAAAACTGTTTTTT
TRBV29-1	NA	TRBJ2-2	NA	CSVELFRDTGELFF	TGCAGCGTTGAACTATTTAGGGACACCGGGGAGCTGTTTTTT
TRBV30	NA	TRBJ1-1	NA	CAWVLGTEAFF	TGTGCCTGGGTGCTTGGCACTGAAGCTTTCTTT
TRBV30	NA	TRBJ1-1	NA	CAWSRVLNTEAFF	TGTGCCTGGTCCAGGGTCTTGAACACTGAAGCTTTCTTT
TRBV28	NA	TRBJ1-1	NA	CASSFRLENTEAFF	TGTGCCAGCAGTTTTCGGCTGGAGAACACTGAAGCTTTCTTT
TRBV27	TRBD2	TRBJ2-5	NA	CASSLSGRAETQYF	TGTGCCAGCAGTTTATCCGGGAGGGCGGAGACCCAGTACTTC
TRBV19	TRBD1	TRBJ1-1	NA	CASSLGQLNTEAFF	TGTGCCAGTAGTCTGGGACAGCTGAACACTGAAGCTTTCTTT
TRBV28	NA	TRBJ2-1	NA	CASSLIFSWGQNEQFF	TGTGCCAGCAGTTTAATATTCTCATGGGGGCAAAATGAGCAGTTCTTC
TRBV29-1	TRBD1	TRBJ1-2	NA	CSVDDRVNDYGYTF	TGCAGCGTTGACGACAGGGTAAATGACTATGGCTACACCTTC
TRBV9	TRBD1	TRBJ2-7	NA	CASSVSGTGDYEQYF	TGTGCCAGCAGCGTATCCGGGACAGGGGACTACGAGCAGTACTTC
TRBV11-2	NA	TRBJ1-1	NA	CASSLGGNTEAFF	TGTGCCAGCAGCTTAGGGGGGAACACTGAAGCTTTCTTT
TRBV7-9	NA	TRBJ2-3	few	CASSGGPDTQYF	TGTGCCAGCAGCGGGGGGCCAGATACGCAGTATTTT
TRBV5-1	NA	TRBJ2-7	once	CASSWGNMYEQYF	TGCGCCAGCAGCTGGGGTAATATGTACGAGCAGTACTTC
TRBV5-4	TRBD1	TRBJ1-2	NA	CASSPGGRGSHYGYTF	TGTGCCAGCAGCCCGGGGGGCAGGGGGAGCCACTATGGCTACACCTTC
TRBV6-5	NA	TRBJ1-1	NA	CASSPPGDTEAFF	TGTGCCAGCAGCCCCCCGGGGGATACTGAAGCTTTCTTT
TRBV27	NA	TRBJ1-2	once	CASSLSLTGRYGYTF	TGTGCCAGCAGTTTATCCCTGACGGGGCGCTATGGCTACACCTTC
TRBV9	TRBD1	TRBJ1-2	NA	CASSGRDRQMDNYGYTF	TGTGCCAGCAGCGGCCGGGACAGGCAAATGGATAACTATGGCTACACCTTC
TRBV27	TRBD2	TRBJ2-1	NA	CASSVLAGGPNEQFF	TGTGCCAGCAGTGTTCTAGCGGGGGGCCCCAATGAGCAGTTCTTC
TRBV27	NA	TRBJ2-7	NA	CASSRGPYEQYF	TGTGCCAGCAGCCGGGGTCCCTACGAGCAGTACTTC
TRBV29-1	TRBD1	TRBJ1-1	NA	CSVAQGASEAFF	TGCAGCGTCGCCCAGGGGGCAAGTGAAGCTTTCTTT
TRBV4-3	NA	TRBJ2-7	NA	CASSQEHTSYEQYF	TGCGCCAGCAGCCAAGAGCATACCTCCTACGAGCAGTACTTC
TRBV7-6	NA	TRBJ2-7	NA	CASISGDKPYEQYF	TGTGCCAGCATCAGCGGGGACAAACCCTACGAGCAGTACTTC
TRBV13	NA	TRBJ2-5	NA	CASSTRDSQETQYF	TGTGCCAGCAGCACCCGGGACTCTCAAGAGACCCAGTACTTC
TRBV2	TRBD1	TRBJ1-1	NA	CASSEIRTGAGTEAFF	TGTGCCAGCAGTGAGATTAGGACAGGGGCGGGTACTGAAGCTTTCTTT
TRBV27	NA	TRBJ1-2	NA	CASSSGAGYGYTF	TGTGCCAGCAGTTCCGGGGCAGGCTATGGCTACACCTTC
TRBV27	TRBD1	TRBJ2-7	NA	CASSSLQGEPYEQYF	TGTGCCAGCAGTTCTTTGCAGGGGGAGCCCTACGAGCAGTACTTC
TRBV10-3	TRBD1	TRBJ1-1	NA	CAISEFPTQGGTEAFF	TGTGCCATCAGTGAATTCCCGACCCAGGGGGGGACTGAAGCTTTCTTT
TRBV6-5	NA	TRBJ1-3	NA	CASSYREGNTIYF	TGTGCCAGCAGTTACAGAGAAGGAAACACCATATATTTT
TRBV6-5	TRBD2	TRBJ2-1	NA	CASSLILAGGYNEQFF	TGTGCCAGCAGTTTGATACTAGCGGGAGGGTACAATGAGCAGTTCTTC
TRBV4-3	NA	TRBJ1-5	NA	CASSPSAGDSNQPQHF	TGCGCCAGCAGCCCTTCGGCCGGGGATAGCAATCAGCCCCAGCATTTT
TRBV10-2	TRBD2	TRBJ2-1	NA	CASRSDSGGYNEQFF	TGCGCCAGCAGATCCGATAGCGGGGGTTACAATGAGCAGTTCTTC
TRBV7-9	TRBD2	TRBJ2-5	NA	CASSLSAGGYQETQYF	TGTGCCAGCAGCTTGTCAGCGGGGGGGTACCAAGAGACCCAGTACTTC
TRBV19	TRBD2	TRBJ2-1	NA	CASSREGELSSYNEQFF	TGTGCCAGTAGTCGGGAGGGAGAGCTTAGCTCCTACAATGAGCAGTTCTTC
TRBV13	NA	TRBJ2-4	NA	CASSSTVNLAKNIQYF	TGTGCCAGCAGCTCCACAGTGAACCTAGCCAAAAACATTCAGTACTTC
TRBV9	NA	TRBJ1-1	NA	CASSSKGGNTEAFF	TGTGCCAGCAGCTCAAAGGGGGGGAACACTGAAGCTTTCTTT
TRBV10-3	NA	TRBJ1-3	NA	CASTIDWRPSGNTIYF	TGTGCCAGCACGATAGACTGGCGCCCTTCTGGAAACACCATATATTTT
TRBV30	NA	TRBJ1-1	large	CAWSWGRNTEAFF	TGTGCCTGGAGTTGGGGGAGAAACACTGAAGCTTTCTTT
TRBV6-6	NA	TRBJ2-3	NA	CASSYSTEGDTQYF	TGTGCCAGCAGTTACTCGACAGAGGGGGATACGCAGTATTTT
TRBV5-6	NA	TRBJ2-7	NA	CASSDLSYYEQYF	TGTGCCAGCAGCGACTTGTCGTACTACGAGCAGTACTTC
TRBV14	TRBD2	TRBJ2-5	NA	CASSQEAGGGETQYF	TGTGCCAGCAGCCAAGAAGCGGGGGGAGGAGAGACCCAGTACTTC
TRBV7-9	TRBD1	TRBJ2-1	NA	CASSHFRDRGYNEQFF	TGTGCCAGCAGCCATTTCCGGGACAGGGGATACAATGAGCAGTTCTTC
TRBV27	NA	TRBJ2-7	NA	CASSSSYEQYF	TGTGCCAGCAGTTCCTCCTACGAGCAGTACTTC
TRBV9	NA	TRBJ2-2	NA	CASSVEGEGDSYTGELFF	TGTGCCAGCAGCGTAGAGGGTGAGGGAGATTCGTACACCGGGGAGCTGTTTTTT
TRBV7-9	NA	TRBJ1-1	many	CASSLADWNTEAFF	TGTGCCAGCAGCTTAGCGGACTGGAACACTGAAGCTTTCTTT